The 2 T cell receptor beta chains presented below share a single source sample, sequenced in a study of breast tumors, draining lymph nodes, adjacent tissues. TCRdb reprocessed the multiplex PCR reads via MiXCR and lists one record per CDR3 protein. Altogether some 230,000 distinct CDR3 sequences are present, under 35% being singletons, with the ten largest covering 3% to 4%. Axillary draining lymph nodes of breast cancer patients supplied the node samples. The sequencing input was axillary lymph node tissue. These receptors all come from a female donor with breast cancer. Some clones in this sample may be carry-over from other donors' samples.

The CDR3 bases are TGCAGTGCTGGCCCTCGGGCGGGTTCTGGAAACACCATATATTTT. Residues: CSAGPRAGSGNTIYF. V is TRBV20-1 and J is TRBJ1-3; the D is unclear. This CDR3 spans 15 amino acids. V was shortened by 5 bases and J by 1 base, with 15 bases between the two germline ends. CDR1 and CDR2 from the germline V gene are DFQATT and SNEGSKA (reference sequence).

The CDR3 loop is CSARDPMGGPDSNQPQHF. The CDR3 DNA follows: TGCAGTGCTAGAGATCCTATGGGGGGGCCCGATAGCAATCAGCCCCAGCATTTT. J is TRBJ1-5 and V is TRBV20-1; D possibly corresponds to TRBD1 (6 bases). V dropped 0 bases and J dropped 0 bases, with 18 bases sitting between them. CDR3 length: 18 residues. Germline loops: CDR1 DFQATT, CDR2 SNEGSKA (reference sequence).